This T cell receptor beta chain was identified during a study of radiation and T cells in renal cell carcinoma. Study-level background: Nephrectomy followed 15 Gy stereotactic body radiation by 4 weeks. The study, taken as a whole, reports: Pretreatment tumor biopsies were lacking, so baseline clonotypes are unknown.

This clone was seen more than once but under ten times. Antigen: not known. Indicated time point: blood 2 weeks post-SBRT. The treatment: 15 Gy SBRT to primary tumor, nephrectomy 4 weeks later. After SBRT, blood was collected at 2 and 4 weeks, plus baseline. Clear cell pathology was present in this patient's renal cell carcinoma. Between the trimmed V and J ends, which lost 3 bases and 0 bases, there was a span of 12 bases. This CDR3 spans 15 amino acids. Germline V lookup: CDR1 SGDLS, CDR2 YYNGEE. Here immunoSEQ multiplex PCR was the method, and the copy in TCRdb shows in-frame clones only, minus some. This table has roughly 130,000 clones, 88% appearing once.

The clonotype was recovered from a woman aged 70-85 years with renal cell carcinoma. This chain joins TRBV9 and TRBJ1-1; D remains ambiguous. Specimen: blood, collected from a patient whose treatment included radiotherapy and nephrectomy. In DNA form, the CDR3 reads TGTGCCAGCAGCGCCCGTTCTTCAGTGAACACTGAAGCTTTCTTT. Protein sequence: CASSARSSVNTEAFF.